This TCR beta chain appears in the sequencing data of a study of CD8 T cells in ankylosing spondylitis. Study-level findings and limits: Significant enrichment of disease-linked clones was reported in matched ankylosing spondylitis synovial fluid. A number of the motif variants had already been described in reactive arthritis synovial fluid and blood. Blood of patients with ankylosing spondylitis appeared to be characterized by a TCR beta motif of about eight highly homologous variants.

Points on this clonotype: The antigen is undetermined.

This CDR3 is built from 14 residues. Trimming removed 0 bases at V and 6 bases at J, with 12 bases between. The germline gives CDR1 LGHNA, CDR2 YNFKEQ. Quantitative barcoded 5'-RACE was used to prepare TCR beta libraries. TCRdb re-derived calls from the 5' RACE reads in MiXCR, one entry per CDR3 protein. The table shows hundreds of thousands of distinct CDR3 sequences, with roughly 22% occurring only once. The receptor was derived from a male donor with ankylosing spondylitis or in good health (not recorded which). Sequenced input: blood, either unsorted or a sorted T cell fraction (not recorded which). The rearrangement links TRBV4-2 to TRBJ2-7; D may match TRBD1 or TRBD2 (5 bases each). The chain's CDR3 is CASSQDRGDLEQYF. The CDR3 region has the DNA TGTGCCAGCAGCCAAGATCGAGGGGATCTCGAGCAGTACTTC.